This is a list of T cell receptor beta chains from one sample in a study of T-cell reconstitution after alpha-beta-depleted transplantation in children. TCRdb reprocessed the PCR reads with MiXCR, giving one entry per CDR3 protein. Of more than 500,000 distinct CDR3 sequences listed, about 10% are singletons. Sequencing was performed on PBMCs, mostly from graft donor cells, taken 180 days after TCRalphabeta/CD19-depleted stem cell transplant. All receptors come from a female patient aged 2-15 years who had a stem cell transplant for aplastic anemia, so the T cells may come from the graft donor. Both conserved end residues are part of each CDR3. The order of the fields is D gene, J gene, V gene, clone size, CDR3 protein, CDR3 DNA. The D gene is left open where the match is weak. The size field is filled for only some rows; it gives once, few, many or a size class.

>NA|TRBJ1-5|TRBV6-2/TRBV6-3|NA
CASSYAGNNQPQHF
TGTGCCAGCAGTTACGCCGGGAACAATCAGCCCCAGCATTTT
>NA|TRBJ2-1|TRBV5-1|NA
CASSPTPRGGGYEQFF
TGCGCCAGCAGCCCCACCCCTAGAGGGGGAGGCTATGAGCAGTTCTTC
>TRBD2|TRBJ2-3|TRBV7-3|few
CASSIGLAGGGDTQYF
TGTGCCAGCAGCATAGGACTAGCGGGAGGTGGAGATACGCAGTATTTT
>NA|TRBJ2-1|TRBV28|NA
CASSSWGSPPEQFF
TGTGCCAGCAGTAGCTGGGGGTCTCCCCCAGAGCAGTTCTTC
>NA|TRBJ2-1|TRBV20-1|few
CSARALQFALGNNEQFF
TGCAGTGCTAGAGCTCTCCAATTTGCCCTAGGGAACAATGAGCAGTTCTTC
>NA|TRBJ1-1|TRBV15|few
CATSRARATLKTEAFF
TGTGCCACCAGCAGAGCAAGGGCCACGTTAAAGACTGAAGCTTTCTTT
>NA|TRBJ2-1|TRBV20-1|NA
CSAKMEGVSSYNEQFF
TGCAGTGCTAAAATGGAGGGGGTGAGCTCCTACAATGAGCAGTTCTTC
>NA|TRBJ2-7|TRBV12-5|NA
CASGLDVAF
TGTGCTAGTGGTTTGGACGTTGCCTTC
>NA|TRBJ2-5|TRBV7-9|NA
CASRHDKKGETQYF
TGTGCCAGCAGACACGATAAGAAGGGAGAGACCCAGTACTTC
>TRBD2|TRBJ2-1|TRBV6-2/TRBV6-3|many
CASRDSGTDEQFF
TGTGCCAGCAGGGATAGCGGGACGGATGAGCAGTTCTTC
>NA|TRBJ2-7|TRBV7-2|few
CASSPKEYYEQYF
TGTGCCAGCAGCCCTAAGGAATACTACGAGCAGTACTTC
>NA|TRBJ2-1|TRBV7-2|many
CASRLSGYNEQFF
TGTGCCAGCAGGTTATCTGGGTACAATGAGCAGTTCTTC
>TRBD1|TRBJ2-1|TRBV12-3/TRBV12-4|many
CASIGQGLYNEQFF
TGTGCCAGCATAGGACAGGGTCTCTACAATGAGCAGTTCTTC
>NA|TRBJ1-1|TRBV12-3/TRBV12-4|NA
CASSLGGLTEAFF
TGTGCCAGCAGTTTAGGGGGCCTCACTGAAGCTTTCTTT
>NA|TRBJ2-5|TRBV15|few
CATSREPGETQYF
TGTGCCACCAGCAGAGAACCTGGAGAGACCCAGTACTTC
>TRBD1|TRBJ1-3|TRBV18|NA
CASSPLKGQPTGNTIYF
TGTGCCAGCTCACCACTAAAGGGACAGCCAACAGGAAACACCATATATTTT
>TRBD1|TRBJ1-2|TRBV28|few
CASLLGGQVFYGYTF
TGTGCCAGCCTCCTCGGGGGACAGGTCTTCTATGGCTACACCTTC
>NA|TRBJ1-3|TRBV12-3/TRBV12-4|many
CASSADSSGNTIYF
TGTGCCAGCAGTGCGGACAGCTCTGGAAACACCATATATTTT
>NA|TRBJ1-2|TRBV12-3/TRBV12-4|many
CASTASLTGYDGYTF
TGTGCCAGCACCGCAAGCCTCACAGGGTACGATGGCTACACCTTC
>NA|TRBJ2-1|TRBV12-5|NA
CASGPYAGTVYNEQFF
TGTGCTAGTGGTCCCTACGCGGGAACCGTGTACAATGAGCAGTTCTTC
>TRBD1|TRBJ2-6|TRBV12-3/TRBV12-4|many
CASTKGQGRTSGANVLTF
TGTGCCAGCACCAAAGGACAGGGGAGGACCTCTGGGGCCAACGTCCTGACTTTC
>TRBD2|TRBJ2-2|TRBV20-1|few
CSASLAGGPGSGELFF
TGCAGTGCTAGTTTAGCGGGAGGGCCCGGGAGCGGGGAGCTGTTTTTT
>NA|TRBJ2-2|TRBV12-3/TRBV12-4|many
CASSYAPNTGELFF
TGTGCCAGCAGTTATGCCCCGAACACCGGGGAGCTGTTTTTT
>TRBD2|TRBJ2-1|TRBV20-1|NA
CSARVSHGTSGMDGRTGYNEQFF
TGCAGTGCTAGAGTCTCCCACGGGACTAGCGGGATGGACGGTCGTACAGGTTACAATGAGCAGTTCTTC
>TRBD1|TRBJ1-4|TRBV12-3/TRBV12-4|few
CASSFQGARTNEKLFF
TGTGCCAGCAGTTTCCAGGGGGCTAGGACTAATGAAAAACTGTTTTTT
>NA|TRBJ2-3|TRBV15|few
CATSSYYTQYF
TGTGCCACCAGCTCTTATTATACGCAGTATTTT
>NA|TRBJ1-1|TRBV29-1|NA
CSVATRGENTEAFF
TGCAGCGTTGCAACTCGAGGAGAGAACACTGAAGCTTTCTTT
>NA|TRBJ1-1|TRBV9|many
CASSVEWGSEAFF
TGTGCCAGCAGCGTAGAATGGGGATCTGAAGCTTTCTTT
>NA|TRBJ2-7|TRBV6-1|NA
CASSGTTGAYEQYF
TGTGCCAGCAGTGGGACCACAGGTGCCTACGAGCAGTACTTC
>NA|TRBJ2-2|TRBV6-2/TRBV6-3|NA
CASSSPGGFTGELFF
TGTGCCAGCAGTTCCCCTGGGGGATTCACCGGGGAGCTGTTTTTT
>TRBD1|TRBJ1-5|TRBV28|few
CASTKLGGVSGPQHF
TGTGCCAGCACCAAACTAGGGGGCGTCTCCGGGCCCCAGCATTTT
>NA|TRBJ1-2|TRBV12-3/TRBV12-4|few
CASSWGGLYGYTF
TGTGCCAGCAGTTGGGGCGGGCTCTATGGCTACACCTTC
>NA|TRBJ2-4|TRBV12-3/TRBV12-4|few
CASSFSGNKNIQYF
TGTGCCAGCAGTTTTTCAGGGAACAAAAACATTCAGTACTTC
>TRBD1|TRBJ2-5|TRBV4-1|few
CASSQRQGGPETQYF
TGCGCCAGCAGCCAGCGACAGGGTGGGCCAGAGACCCAGTACTTC
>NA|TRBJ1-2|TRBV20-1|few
CSARDGTAVGGYTF
TGCAGTGCTAGAGACGGGACGGCGGTGGGTGGCTACACCTTC
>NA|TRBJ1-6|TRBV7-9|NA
CASSLAASTVGSPLHF
TGTGCCAGCAGCTTAGCGGCCTCGACAGTCGGTTCACCCCTCCACTTT
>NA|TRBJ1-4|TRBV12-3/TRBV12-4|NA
CASSVTGLSEKLFF
TGTGCCAGCAGTGTGACGGGTTTGAGTGAAAAACTGTTTTTT
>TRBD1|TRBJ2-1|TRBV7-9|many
CASSLDRGGNEQFF
TGTGCCAGCAGCTTGGACAGGGGGGGGAATGAGCAGTTCTTC
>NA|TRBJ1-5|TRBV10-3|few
CAISDRGPGANQPQHF
TGTGCCATCAGTGATAGGGGTCCTGGGGCCAATCAGCCCCAGCATTTT